This T cell receptor beta chain was documented in a study of T-cell reconstitution after alpha-beta-depleted transplantation in children. The study, taken as a whole, reports: Most T-cell counts and diversity one year after the transplant came from T cells that were newly produced.

A TCRbeta library incorporating unique molecular identifiers was prepared. TCRdb reanalysed the PCR reads using MiXCR and keeps one entry per CDR3 protein. There are about 210,000 distinct CDR3 sequences in the sample; over 15% occur only once, and roughly two fifths lies in the top ten. The germline CDR1 and CDR2 sequences are WSHSY and SAAADI. V dropped 4 bases and J dropped 0 bases, with 10 bases sitting between them. This CDR3 region has 14 residues. The sample holds a few counts of this clonotype. Antigen unknown. This receptor was obtained from a male patient aged 2 to 9 who had a stem cell transplant for acute lymphoblastic leukemia, so the T cells may come from the graft donor. This specimen consisted of PBMCs, mostly from graft donor cells, obtained 360 days after TCRalphabeta/CD19-depleted stem cell transplant. This chain joins TRBV10-2 and TRBJ2-7, with D perhaps assigned TRBD1 or TRBD2 (5 bases each). The CDR3 loop is CASSARGPSYEQYF. The CDR3 DNA sequence: TGCGCCAGCAGTGCTAGGGGACCCTCCTACGAGCAGTACTTC.